These 29 T cell receptor beta chains were all obtained from the same sample, sequenced in a study of blood T cell repertoires in COVID-19. The assay was immunoSEQ multiplex PCR, and TCRdb's table has in-frame clones only and misses some. The sample comprises over 130,000 clones, around nine tenths of which are singletons, and about 10% rests with the top ten. Sequenced: peripheral blood. The receptors originated from a man between 60 and 70 years old with active or convalescent COVID-19.

The chain joins TRBV6-1 to TRBJ2-1; 8 positions match TRBD2. The V gene end was trimmed by 5 bases and the J gene end by 9 bases; junction bases not matched to a gene: 3. The CDR3 has 12 amino acids. Germline V gene data show CDR1 as MNHNS and CDR2 as SASEGT. CDR3 amino acids: CASSRTSFEQFF. CDR3 coding DNA: TGTGCCAGCAGTCGGACTAGCTTTGAGCAGTTCTTC.

A few counts support this clone. The chain combines TRBV27 with TRBJ1-6; possibly TRBD1 for D (6 bases). The CDR3 has 14 amino acids. Trimming stripped 3 bases from V and 5 bases from J, with 8 bases between. Germline V gene lookup returns CDR1 MNHEY and CDR2 SMNVEV (reference sequence). This CDR3 reads CASSFPGDNSPLHF. The DNA for the CDR3 is TGTGCCAGCAGTTTCCCAGGGGATAATTCACCCCTCCACTTT.

V usage is TRBV11-2 and J usage is TRBJ2-7, with 7 bases fitting TRBD1. Per germline, CDR1 SGHAT and CDR2 FQNNGV. The V and J ends lost 2 bases and 2 bases, in that order; junction bases with no gene match: 9. CDR3 length: 16 amino acids. CDR3 in amino acids: CASSLRPGQTTYEQYF. The DNA for the CDR3 is TGTGCCAGCAGCTTACGTCCGGGACAGACTACCTACGAGCAGTACTTC.

This clone has just a few counts. The chain carries TRBV5-6 and TRBJ1-6; 7 nucleotides align to TRBD1. Looked up from germline, CDR1 is SGHDT and CDR2 is YYEEEE. The junction had 10 bases not matched to a gene; V was cut back by 6 bases and J by 7 bases. The CDR3 loop spans 15 amino acids. CDR3: CASTGKGQRNSPLHF. The CDR3 DNA reads as TGTGCCAGCACCGGCAAGGGACAGAGGAATTCACCCCTCCACTTT.

The chain has TRBV7-2 and TRBJ2-5, with TRBD2 matching over 12 bases. The germline CDR1 and CDR2 sequences are SGHTA and FQGNSA. This CDR3 is built from 17 residues. The V and J ends lost 5 bases and 6 bases, in that order; junction bases with no gene match: 13. CDR3 sequence (DNA): TGTGCCAGCAGCCCCCGGACTAGCGGGGCATCTGCAAAGACCCAGTACTTC. It translates to CASSPRTSGASAKTQYF.

This clone was seen a single time. This chain connects TRBV28 to TRBJ2-1; D is perhaps TRBD2 (5 bases). V was cut by 4 bases and J by 3 bases, with 13 bases left in between. The CDR3 runs 15 residues. CDR1 and CDR2 (germline): MDHEN, SYDVKM. CDR3 protein: CASSSPPGFYNEQFF. The CDR3 coding sequence is TGTGCCAGCAGTTCCCCCCCGGGATTCTACAATGAGCAGTTCTTC.

Only one count was recorded for this clone. The chain uses TRBV24-1 and TRBJ2-5, with D possibly matching TRBD2 (6 bases). Germline V CDR1 and CDR2: KGHDR, SFDVKD. With 0 bases removed from V and 3 bases from J, the gap between germline ends came to 16 bases. This CDR3 is built from 17 residues. The CDR3 DNA reads TGTGCCACCAGTGATTTGAGATCGGGGGAGCGAGAAGAGACCCAGTACTTC. As protein: CATSDLRSGEREETQYF.

This clone was recorded once. This chain joins TRBV3-1 (or the pseudogene TRBV3-2) and TRBJ1-1; unclear D gene. Germline V gene data show CDR1 as LGHDT and CDR2 as YNNKEL (reference sequence). V lost 5 bases and J lost 5, with 12 bases in between. The length of the CDR3 is 13 residues. The CDR3 sequence: CASSKKRGTEAFF. The CDR3 region has the DNA TGTGCCAGCAGCAAAAAACGGGGAACTGAAGCTTTCTTT.

The chain carries TRBV28 and TRBJ2-3; tentative D call: TRBD2 (7 bases). The CDR3 length is 18 residues. Germline lookup yields CDR1 MDHEN and CDR2 SYDVKM. V was cut by 6 bases and J by 2 bases, with 24 bases left in between. Here the CDR3 reads CASSPLGGGPRATDTQYF. CDR3 in DNA: TGTGCCAGCAGCCCCCTAGGGGGAGGGCCGAGGGCCACAGATACGCAGTATTTT.

This chain joins TRBV6-5 and TRBJ2-3; 13 bases fit TRBD2. The CDR3 covers 15 residues. V dropped 6 bases and J dropped 4; count of bases not matched to a gene: 4. CDR1 and CDR2 from the germline V gene are MNHEY and SVGAGI. The chain's CDR3 is CASSYTSGRADTQYF. The DNA of the CDR3 is TGTGCCAGCAGCTACACTAGCGGGAGGGCAGATACGCAGTATTTT.

The J gene is TRBJ2-2, the V gene TRBV11-2; D perhaps matches TRBD2 (5 bases). Germline CDR1 reads SGHAT; CDR2 reads FQNNGV. The CDR3 loop spans 13 amino acids. Trimming took off 5 bases at V and 10 bases at J, with 14 bases between the two ends. CDR3 DNA: TGTGCCAGCAGCCCCGGTCCTAGCCTGGAGCTGTTTTTT. This translates into CASSPGPSLELFF.

This clone was observed once. V is TRBV2 and J is TRBJ2-7, with D maybe TRBD2 (6 bases). The V gene lost 5 bases and the J gene lost 0 bases, with 17 bases spanning the gap. Germline CDR1 is SNHLY and CDR2 is FYNNEI. CDR3 length: 16 residues. The CDR3 region is CASSIPTLDYSYEQYF. The CDR3 coding sequence is TGTGCCAGCAGTATCCCAACCTTGGACTACTCCTACGAGCAGTACTTC.

The rearrangement joins TRBV30 to TRBJ2-2, with D possibly TRBD2 on 6 matching bases. The CDR3 contains 15 residues. Trimming took 0 bases from V and 4 from J, leaving 12 bases between them. The V gene's germline CDR1 is GTSNPN and CDR2 SVGIG (reference sequence). The CDR3 sequence is CAWSVGGMSTGELFF. The CDR3 nucleotides read TGTGCCTGGAGTGTTGGGGGGATGAGCACCGGGGAGCTGTTTTTT.

The J gene is TRBJ1-1, the V gene TRBV2; TRBD1 aligns across 10 bases. From germline, CDR1 is SNHLY and CDR2 FYNNEI. The J segment lost 5 bases and the V segment lost 3 bases, leaving 6 bases of the junction unmatched. The CDR3 totals 15 residues. The DNA of the CDR3 is TGTGCCAGCAGTGATCCGGGACAGGGGAGGACTGAAGCTTTCTTT. It translates to CASSDPGQGRTEAFF.

V gene TRBV10-3 combines with J gene TRBJ2-2; maybe TRBD2 (5 bases). V was shortened by 0 bases and J by 4 bases, with 6 bases between the two germline ends. Germline values: CDR1 ENHRY, CDR2 SYGVKD. This CDR3 has 14 residues. As DNA, the CDR3 is TGTGCCATCAGTGAGTCGCTAGCCACCGGGGAGCTGTTTTTT. As protein: CAISESLATGELFF.

The V and J genes are TRBV6-4 and TRBJ2-3; D is unresolved. Trimming took 3 bases from V and 1 from J, leaving 8 bases between them. Germline V gives CDR1 MRHNA, CDR2 SNTAGT. The CDR3 totals 14 residues. The CDR3 nucleotides are TGTGCCAGCAGTGAAGAGTATCGCACAGATACGCAGTATTTT. This encodes CASSEEYRTDTQYF.

V is TRBV7-2 and J is TRBJ1-2, with D possibly TRBD1 on 6 matching bases. Per the germline V gene, CDR1 is SGHTA and CDR2 is FQGNSA. The length of the CDR3 is 13 residues. V was clipped by 3 bases and J by 5 bases, with 10 bases between them. The CDR3 sequence is CASSFGQRYGYTF. Here the CDR3 DNA reads TGTGCCAGCAGCTTCGGACAGAGATATGGCTACACCTTC.

The gene calls are TRBV28 and TRBJ2-7, with a tentative D call TRBD1 (6 bases). Trimming cost V 2 bases and J 3 bases, with 8 bases left between them. Germline V lookup: CDR1 MDHEN, CDR2 SYDVKM. The CDR3 has 13 amino acids. The chain's CDR3 is CASSLGQLYEQYF. CDR3 bases: TGTGCCAGCAGTTTAGGACAGCTCTACGAGCAGTACTTC.

V and J are TRBV4-2 and TRBJ2-6; D possibly corresponds to TRBD1 (5 bases). Looked up from germline, CDR1 is LGHNA and CDR2 is YNFKEQ. The CDR3 has 16 residues. V dropped 0 bases and J dropped 0 bases, with 6 bases sitting between them. The chain's CDR3 is CASSQERGSGANVLTF. The CDR3 DNA follows: TGTGCCAGCAGCCAAGAAAGGGGCTCTGGGGCCAACGTCCTGACTTTC.

This chain connects TRBV21-1 to TRBJ1-4. TRBV21-1 is a pseudogene segment. The CDR3 extends over 15 amino acids. The CDR3 here is CASSKTTVTNEKLFF. The DNA of the CDR3 is TGTGCCAGCAGCAAAACCACGGTGACTAATGAAAAACTGTTTTTT.

The CDR3 region has the DNA TGCGCCAGCAGACCTAGCGGGAATACCTACAATGAGCAGTTCTTC. This sequence encodes CASRPSGNTYNEQFF. The chain couples TRBV5-1 to TRBJ2-1; 9 bases map to TRBD2. CDR1 and CDR2 (germline): SGHRS, YFSETQ. The CDR3 loop spans 15 amino acids. Trimming removed 5 bases from V and 2 bases from J; junction bases left unmatched: 5.

The chain links TRBV28 to TRBJ2-3; maybe TRBD2 (6 bases). The germline V gene encodes CDR1 MDHEN and CDR2 SYDVKM. The CDR3 has 15 residues. V was cut by 6 bases and J by 2 bases, with 15 bases left in between. The CDR3 DNA follows: TGTGCCAGCAGCTCAACTAGCAGCTTCACAGATACGCAGTATTTT. Translating gives CASSSTSSFTDTQYF.

The rearrangement joins TRBV6-5 to TRBJ1-1, with 8 bases identical to TRBD1. Losses at the gene ends were 2 bases for V and 9 bases for J; bases not matched to a gene: 5. Germline V lookup: CDR1 MNHEY, CDR2 SVGAGI. CDR3 length: 13 residues. CDR3 DNA sequence: TGTGCCAGCAGTTACGGGCAGGGGGCGAAAGCTTTCTTT. Translation: CASSYGQGAKAFF.

The V gene is TRBV28, the J gene TRBJ2-7; TRBD1 matches 11 bases. The CDR3 is 15 residues long. Per the germline V gene, CDR1 is MDHEN and CDR2 is SYDVKM. With V trimmed by 4 bases and J by 6 bases, 8 bases remained unmatched. CDR3 nucleotide sequence: TGTGCCAGCAGTTGGCCCCCCGGGACAGGGGGCGAGCAGTACTTC. Its protein product is CASSWPPGTGGEQYF. The full variable domain, its missing parts supplied by reference TRBV28 and TRBJ2-7, is DVKVTQSSRYLVKRTGEKVFLECVQDMDHENMFWYRQDPGLGLRLIYFSYDVKMKEKGDIPEGYSVSREKKERFSLILESASTNQTSMYLCASSWPPGTGGEQYFGPGTRLTVT.

The gene calls are TRBV7-8 and TRBJ1-3, with TRBD1 as a possible D gene (5 bases). V dropped 4 bases and J dropped 0 bases, with 13 bases sitting between them. In germline, CDR1 is SGHVS, CDR2 FQNEAQ. CDR3 size: 16 residues. CDR3 coding DNA: TGTGCCAGCAGCTCGATGACAGTTTTCTCTGGAAACACCATATATTTT. Protein sequence: CASSSMTVFSGNTIYF. The full variable domain, in which reference TRBV7-8 and TRBJ1-3 provide the parts outside the CDR3, is GAGVSQSPRYKVAKRGQDVALRCDPISGHVSLFWYQQALGQGPEFLTYFQNEAQLDKSGLPSDRFFAERPEGSVSTLKIQRTQQEDSAVYLCASSSMTVFSGNTIYFGEGSWLTVV.

The genes are TRBV11-3 and TRBJ2-1, with 7 bases lining up with TRBD1. Germline-derived CDR1 and CDR2 are SGHNT and YENEEA. The CDR3 sequence is 14 residues long. V lost 4 bases and J lost 7; bases outside the gene matches: 7. CDR3 loop: CASSSTGPENEQFF. As DNA, the CDR3 is TGTGCCAGCAGCTCGACAGGGCCTGAGAATGAGCAGTTCTTC.

V usage is TRBV6-5 and J usage is TRBJ1-1, with D perhaps TRBD1 (6 bases). Germline V CDR1 and CDR2: MNHEY, SVGAGI. The V gene lost 7 bases and the J gene lost 1 base, with 10 bases spanning the gap. The CDR3 runs to 13 residues. The CDR3 loop is CASNGQTNTEAFF. CDR3 DNA sequence: TGTGCCAGCAATGGACAGACGAACACTGAAGCTTTCTTT.

The chain links TRBV2 to TRBJ2-7; perhaps TRBD1 as D (6 bases). CDR3 length: 13 amino acids. V gave up 6 bases and J gave up 5 bases, with 14 bases separating them. Looked up from germline, CDR1 is SNHLY and CDR2 is FYNNEI. The DNA for the CDR3 is TGTGCCAGCAGGGCAGGGACAATCAACGAGCAGTACTTC. Protein: CASRAGTINEQYF.

The rearrangement uses TRBV7-2 and TRBJ2-3; maybe TRBD2 (6 bases). V lost 5 bases and J 0 bases, leaving 18 bases between the germline ends. This CDR3 has 17 amino acids. CDR1 is SGHTA, CDR2 FQGNSA, per germline. This CDR3 reads CASSPPRAGISTDTQYF. In nucleotides, the CDR3 is TGTGCCAGCAGCCCCCCTCGTGCGGGAATTAGCACAGATACGCAGTATTTT.